This entry concerns a single T cell receptor (beta chain). This sample was taken from a study of blood T cell repertoires in COVID-19. Background on the study: COVID-19 samples, acute and convalescent, were from the United States, Italy and Spain. T cells, B-cell-depleted T cells, or PBMCs supplied cDNA or gDNA.

Original processing notes: From reference gene primer amplification, estimates of nucleated cell counts were derived. TCRdb's table, derived via immunoSEQ multiplex PCR, lists solely in-frame clones and lacks some. The V and J calls and clone size were taken over from that table, and D and trimming were inferred from the DNA. The sample includes about 270,000 clones, roughly 88% of them seen just once. This CDR3 comprises 14 residues. The V gene's germline CDR1 is WSHSY and CDR2 SAAADI. Trimming removed 0 bases from V and 1 base from J, with 6 bases in between. The origin of this receptor is a woman aged 70-85 years with acute or convalescent COVID-19. Sequences were obtained from peripheral blood. The chain joins TRBV10-2 to TRBJ1-1; no firm D call. The CDR3 sequence: CASSESSGNTEAFF. CDR3 DNA: TGCGCCAGCAGTGAGTCATCGGGGAACACTGAAGCTTTCTTT.